This T cell receptor beta chain was documented in a study of cytomegalovirus exposure and HLA in healthy donors. General observations from the study: For most TCR sequences rarity was the rule, although some public TCRs occurred in many donors. Cytomegalovirus association was assigned to under 200 TCR beta chains.

With respect to this clone: Its cognate antigen is unknown.

Germline V gene data show CDR1 as SGHTA and CDR2 as FQGNSA. Trimming pared 5 bases from V and 4 bases from J, leaving 12 bases between. The CDR3 covers 14 residues. Sequenced by immunoSEQ multiplex PCR; TCRdb stores in-frame clones only, minus some. In the table there are 150,000 to 250,000 clones, 80% to 90% of which are singletons. The chain couples TRBV7-2 to TRBJ1-5; maybe TRBD1 (6 bases). The clonotype originates from a woman aged 25 to 45 in good health and CMV-seronegative. Sequencing used PBMCs. The CDR3 protein is CASSRGAQNQPQHF. DNA of the CDR3: TGTGCCAGCAGCCGGGGGGCACAAAATCAGCCCCAGCATTTT.